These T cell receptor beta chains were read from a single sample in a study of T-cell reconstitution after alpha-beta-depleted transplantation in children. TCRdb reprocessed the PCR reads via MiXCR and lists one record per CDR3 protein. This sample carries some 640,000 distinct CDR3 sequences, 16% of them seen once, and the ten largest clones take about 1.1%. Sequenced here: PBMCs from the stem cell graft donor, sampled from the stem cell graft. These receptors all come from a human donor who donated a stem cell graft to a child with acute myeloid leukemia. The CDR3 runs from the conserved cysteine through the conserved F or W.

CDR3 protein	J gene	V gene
CSAEAETQYF	TRBJ2-5	TRBV29-1
CASSLMGLGGTGAYEQYF	TRBJ2-7	TRBV5-5
CASSGTGSAEAFF	TRBJ1-1	TRBV12-3/TRBV12-4
CASSPERGLVGETQYF	TRBJ2-5	TRBV12-3/TRBV12-4
CASSWGHPTGELFF	TRBJ2-2	TRBV12-3/TRBV12-4
CASSSHTGVNTEAFF	TRBJ1-1	TRBV4-3
CASSELGGDSGAFF	TRBJ1-1	TRBV25-1
CASSSDFNEQFF	TRBJ2-1	TRBV12-3/TRBV12-4
CASSEWYTQYF	TRBJ2-3	TRBV25-1
CASSRQPGPRGTDTQYF	TRBJ2-3	TRBV27
CASSQGNLPGYTF	TRBJ1-2	TRBV3-1
CASSPELNYGYTF	TRBJ1-2	TRBV7-2
CASSYSLTGDGTEAFF	TRBJ1-1	TRBV6-5
CASSPSEGSGYTF	TRBJ1-2	TRBV12-3/TRBV12-4
CASSRTAGESNQPQHF	TRBJ1-5	TRBV6-1
CSVEDRKVPGNTIYF	TRBJ1-3	TRBV29-1
CSAPARLTDTQYF	TRBJ2-3	TRBV20-1
CASSQEVRETQYF	TRBJ2-5	TRBV4-2
CSARKVGGKETQYF	TRBJ2-5	TRBV20-1
CSTPGGGQTQYF	TRBJ2-3	TRBV29-1
CSARDRGRELEKLFF	TRBJ1-4	TRBV20-1
CASSPRGGGFNEQFF	TRBJ2-1	TRBV3-1
CASSYSLTGNQPQHF	TRBJ1-5	TRBV6-5
CASSVQGQNSPLHF	TRBJ1-6	TRBV9
CASSAYGGNTEAFF	TRBJ1-1	TRBV6-1
CSASDRLEAFF	TRBJ1-1	TRBV20-1
CASSPDAYSYEQYF	TRBJ2-7	TRBV6-2/TRBV6-3
CSVSPTVSGNTIYF	TRBJ1-3	TRBV29-1
CASSFYGSYEKLFF	TRBJ1-4	TRBV7-2
CASAFSLAYNEQFF	TRBJ2-1	TRBV25-1
CAWSVLSLGSNTEAFF	TRBJ1-1	TRBV30
CSARPGQGRDNQPQHF	TRBJ1-5	TRBV20-1